This T cell receptor (beta chain) is from a study of beta chain features in type 1 diabetes. The V end was cut by 0 bases, the J end by 11 bases, with 22 bases between. This CDR3 is built from 15 residues. Looked up from germline, CDR1 is GTSNPN and CDR2 is SVGIG (reference sequence). Expressed TCRB transcripts were sequenced because the entire RNA isolate underwent reverse transcription. Libraries were prepared by immunoSEQ multiplex PCR; TCRdb keeps only in-frame clonotypes and omits some of them. The sample lists about 470,000 clones, approximately 31% occurring once. The origin of this receptor is a man between 18 and 29 years old in good health. The source material was naive CD4+ T cells from blood. This chain joins TRBV30 and TRBJ1-1; D unclear. The CDR3 nucleotides are TGTGCCTGGAGTGTAGGATTGGTGGACTTAAAGGGCGCTTTCTTT. Translating it yields CAWSVGLVDLKGAFF.